This TCR beta chain derives from a study of tumor-infiltrating lymphocytes in primary liver carcinoma. Study as a whole: Sample yields of productive TCRbeta reads, ranging from roughly 3.65 to 7.13 million, were similar across tissue types. Study results and caveats: CD4+ and CD8+ repertoires could not be compared in these unsorted bulk samples.

The authors took blood RNA from unsorted whole blood and also extracted germline DNA. Starting from 500 ng of total RNA, TCR beta cDNA was produced with a primer in the constant region. Slightly modified ARM-PCR, run as three nested multiplex PCR rounds, produced the TCR beta libraries. PCR rounds one and two used TRBV1-TRBV30 forward primers with a C-beta reverse primer for around 9 cycles each. TCRdb re-derived calls from the multiplex PCR reads in MiXCR, one entry per CDR3 protein. The sample lists about 180,000 distinct CDR3 sequences, approximately 60% seen once, with approximately 68% in the top ten. The CDR3 loop spans 12 amino acids. This clonotype came up a few times. What it binds is not known. An end of the junction does not agree with germline; a read error may underlie this.

The sequenced sample consisted of peripheral blood. This receptor was identified in a man between 35 and 55 years old with primary liver carcinoma and hepatitis B virus infection. The V and J genes are TRBV12-3 or TRBV12-4 and TRBJ2-5; D remains ambiguous. The CDR3 is CASSIGQETQYF. CDR3 bases: TGTGCCAGCAGTATAGGTCAAGAGACGCAGTACTTC.